The 30 T cell receptor beta chains in this list originate from one sample, sequenced in a study of human T cells and chemical hapten exposure. TCRdb fed the 5' RACE reads into MiXCR, producing one record per CDR3 protein. The sample shows around 80,000 distinct CDR3 sequences, around a sixth of them seen only once. From whole blood left unfractionated, total RNA was extracted. The receptors originated from a female donor in good health.

The V and J genes are TRBV7-2 and TRBJ1-1; D possibly corresponds to TRBD1 (6 bases). Germline CDR1 and CDR2: SGHTA and FQGNSA. Trimming took 1 base from V and 3 from J, leaving 21 bases between them. The CDR3 is made up of 18 amino acids. CDR3 sequence (DNA): TGTGCCAGCAGCTTAGTGGGCAGGGGATCCCCGTCGCACACTGAAGCTTTCTTT. Amino acids: CASSLVGRGSPSHTEAFF.

The rearrangement links TRBV2 to TRBJ1-5; TRBD1 matches at 10 bases. CDR3 length: 15 amino acids. V shed 8 bases, J shed 2 bases, and the junction held 6 bases outside the gene matches. Germline assignment: CDR1 SNHLY and CDR2 FYNNEI. CDR3 in DNA: TGTGCCAGCGCGACAGGGGGCATGGGCAATCAGCCCCAGCATTTT. This translates into CASATGGMGNQPQHF.

This clonotype was counted between two and nine times. The V call is TRBV3-1, the J call TRBJ1-1; the D is unclear. The V gene's germline CDR1 is LGHDT and CDR2 YNNKEL (reference sequence). The CDR3 sequence is 15 residues long. With 5 bases removed from V and 4 bases from J, the gap between germline ends came to 17 bases. The CDR3 region is CASSYDALKSTEAFF. CDR3 bases: TGTGCCAGCAGCTACGACGCCCTCAAGAGCACTGAAGCTTTCTTT. Drawing the rest from reference TRBV3-1 and TRBJ1-1, the complete variable domain is DTAVSQTPKYLVTQMGNDKSIKCEQNLGHDTMYWYKQDSKKFLKIMFSYNNKELIINETVPNRFSPKSPDKAHLNLHINSLELGDSAVYFCASSYDALKSTEAFFGQGTRLTVV.

The chain links TRBV29-1 to TRBJ2-3; 8 bases map to TRBD1. The CDR3 contains 17 residues. Germline trimming cut 0 bases from V and 4 bases from J; bases unmatched to any gene: 12. Germline CDR1 and CDR2: SQVTM and ANQGSEA. The CDR3 sequence is CSVEDQGATTHSDTQYF. The DNA of the CDR3 is TGCAGCGTTGAAGACCAGGGGGCCACTACCCACTCAGATACGCAGTATTTT.

In this sample, this clonotype turned up a few times. The chain recombines TRBV29-1 with TRBJ1-1; D is unclear. Trimming took 3 bases from V and 1 from J, leaving 6 bases between them. CDR1 and CDR2 (germline): SQVTM, ANQGSEA. The CDR3 sequence is 12 residues long. The CDR3 region is CSVDESNTEAFF. CDR3 DNA: TGCAGCGTTGACGAATCGAACACTGAAGCTTTCTTT.

This clonotype was observed many times. This sequence joins TRBV6-1 and TRBJ2-1, with 12 bases lining up with TRBD2. CDR1 and CDR2 (germline): MNHNS, SASEGT. The V gene end was trimmed by 4 bases and the J gene end by 8 bases; junction bases not matched to a gene: 6. This CDR3 has 15 amino acids. The CDR3 nucleotides are TGTGCCAGCAGTGGGACTAGCGGGAATGTCGATGAGCAGTTCTTC. This translates into CASSGTSGNVDEQFF.

The sample holds a few counts of this clonotype. In DNA, the CDR3 is TGTGCCAGCGGCTTTCCGGGACAGGCCGAATTTTGGTTTTTT. This encodes CASGFPGQAEFWFF. The gene calls are TRBV6-5 and TRBJ1-4; 8 positions match TRBD1. Germline loops: CDR1 MNHEY, CDR2 SVGAGI. The V and J ends lost 8 bases and 16 bases, in that order; junction bases with no gene match: 18. This CDR3 is 14 amino acids long.

Comment on this clonotype: No conserved phenylalanine or tryptophan ends this CDR3, so it is likely a read error. The chain combines TRBV28 with TRBJ1-1, with D maybe TRBD1 (5 bases). With 6 bases removed from V and 0 bases from J, the gap between germline ends came to 14 bases. The CDR3 totals 15 residues. Germline-derived CDR1 and CDR2 are MDHEN and SYDVKM. The chain's CDR3 is CASRLRDGVNTEAFL. The CDR3 nucleotides are TGTGCCAGCAGACTCCGGGACGGAGTGAACACTGAAGCTTTCCTT.

This chain links TRBV12-3 or TRBV12-4 with TRBJ1-2; D is uncertain. The CDR3 has 13 amino acids. The ends were cut back, 5 bases at V and 4 bases at J, with 11 bases in the middle. In DNA, the CDR3 is TGTGCCAGCAGTAGATACGGGTTCTATGGCTACACCTTC. It codes for CASSRYGFYGYTF.

This clonotype is classed as medium-sized (0.01 to 0.1%). The CDR3 here is CLTSYPPYGYTF. DNA of the CDR3: TGCCTAACGAGCTATCCTCCCTATGGCTACACCTTC. This rearrangement joins TRBV20-1 to TRBJ1-2; no clear D. Per the germline V gene, CDR1 is DFQATT and CDR2 is SNEGSKA (reference sequence). The CDR3 runs 12 residues.

The chain is built from TRBV5-5 and TRBJ1-5; the match to TRBD1 covers 7 bases. Trimming removed 4 bases from V and 5 bases from J; junction bases left unmatched: 15. The CDR3 runs to 17 residues. In germline, CDR1 is SGHKS, CDR2 YYEKEE (reference sequence). The CDR3 DNA reads TGTGCCAGCAGCCCATCCGGACAGGCTCCCTTCCATCAGCCCCAGCATTTT. It specifies CASSPSGQAPFHQPQHF.

The chain carries TRBV11-2 and TRBJ1-2; TRBD1 agrees at 9 bases. Looked up from germline, CDR1 is SGHAT and CDR2 is FQNNGV. The CDR3 has 14 residues. J lost 6 bases, V lost 4 bases, and 6 bases had no gene match. The CDR3 spells CASSSGQGKNGYTF. Here the CDR3 DNA reads TGTGCCAGCAGCTCCGGACAGGGGAAGAATGGCTACACCTTC.

The chain employs TRBV24-1 and TRBJ1-1; D is unclear. Per germline, CDR1 KGHDR and CDR2 SFDVKD. CDR3 length: 13 amino acids. Trimming cost V 3 bases and J 2 bases, with 6 bases left between them. The CDR3 here is CATSDGFNTEAFF. The DNA for the CDR3 is TGTGCCACCAGTGATGGATTCAACACTGAAGCTTTCTTT.

This clonotype was counted a few times. The chain carries TRBV3-1 and TRBJ1-3, with D unclear. The CDR3 covers 15 residues. Germline CDR1 is LGHDT and CDR2 is YNNKEL (reference sequence). The V gene lost 1 base and the J gene lost 0 bases, with 7 bases spanning the gap. The CDR3 region has the DNA TGTGCCAGCAGCCAAGGCAGCAGCTCTGGAAACACCATATATTTT. Its protein is CASSQGSSSGNTIYF. The full variable domain, completed using reference TRBV3-1 and TRBJ1-3, is DTAVSQTPKYLVTQMGNDKSIKCEQNLGHDTMYWYKQDSKKFLKIMFSYNNKELIINETVPNRFSPKSPDKAHLNLHINSLELGDSAVYFCASSQGSSSGNTIYFGEGSWLTVV.

J is TRBJ2-5 and V is TRBV7-2, with D perhaps being TRBD1 or TRBD2 (5 bases each). Germline CDR1 is SGHTA and CDR2 is FQGNSA. The CDR3 consists of 12 residues. V was cut by 2 bases and J by 6 bases, with 7 bases left in between. CDR3 nucleotide sequence: TGTGCCAGCAGCTTACCGGGACAGACCCAGTACTTC. Its translation: CASSLPGQTQYF.

The chain uses TRBV6-6 and TRBJ1-1; perhaps TRBD1 as D (5 bases). The germline V and J ends were trimmed by 2 bases and 5 bases, with 12 bases remaining between them. Germline CDR1 is MNHNY and CDR2 is SVGAGI (reference sequence). The CDR3 has 14 amino acids. This chain's CDR3 is CASSYKGQGTEAFF. CDR3 in DNA: TGTGCCAGCAGTTACAAGGGGCAGGGAACTGAAGCTTTCTTT.

This clonotype was detected a few times. The chain couples TRBV20-1 to TRBJ2-3; 7 bases are shared with TRBD2. Germline trimming cut 7 bases from V and 1 base from J; bases unmatched to any gene: 11. The CDR3 extends over 15 amino acids. Germline V lookup: CDR1 DFQATT, CDR2 SNEGSKA (reference sequence). This CDR3 is CSVGEGRIGTDTQYF. In DNA form, the CDR3 reads TGCAGTGTGGGGGAGGGAAGGATAGGCACAGATACGCAGTATTTT.

The chain has TRBV15 and TRBJ1-2; no firm D call. Germline V gives CDR1 LNHNV, CDR2 YYDKDF (reference sequence). The germline V and J ends were trimmed by 1 base and 3 bases, with 12 bases remaining between them. The CDR3 covers 15 residues. In nucleotides, the CDR3 is TGTGCCACCAGCAGAGCCTTCGAGGTGGACTATGGCTACACCTTC. This encodes CATSRAFEVDYGYTF.

The gene calls are TRBV7-2 and TRBJ2-4; D gene unclear. The germline V and J ends were trimmed by 3 bases and 6 bases, with 6 bases remaining between them. The CDR3 is 12 amino acids. Germline lookup yields CDR1 SGHTA and CDR2 FQGNSA. CDR3 sequence (DNA): TGTGCCAGCAGCTTCCACCGAAACATTCAGTACTTC. Encoded protein: CASSFHRNIQYF.

The chain recombines TRBV6-5 with TRBJ2-3, with 8 bases that match TRBD1. After removal of 6 bases from V and 2 bases from J, the junction contained 7 bases not matched to a gene. CDR1 is MNHEY, CDR2 SVGAGI, per germline. CDR3 length equals 15 residues. As DNA, the CDR3 is TGTGCCAGCAGCCAGGGACAGGTGAACACAGATACGCAGTATTTT. It translates to CASSQGQVNTDTQYF.

This clonotype was recorded a few times. The chain uses TRBV18 and TRBJ1-2; a possible D gene is TRBD1 (5 bases). The CDR3 covers 18 residues. From germline, CDR1 is KGHSH and CDR2 LQKENI. Trimming pared 4 bases from V and 5 bases from J, leaving 26 bases between. As DNA, the CDR3 is TGTGCCAGCTCACGCGATCTGTTCGAGGACACGGAATTATATGGCTACACCTTC. Its translation: CASSRDLFEDTELYGYTF.

This clonotype came up a few times. V gene TRBV6-1 combines with J gene TRBJ2-2; D is tentatively TRBD1 or TRBD2 (5 bases each). Germline lookup yields CDR1 MNHNS and CDR2 SASEGT. Trimming removed 3 bases at V and 0 bases at J, with 8 bases between. This CDR3 has 15 residues. The CDR3 loop is CASSELGANTGELFF. CDR3 DNA: TGTGCCAGCAGTGAGTTGGGGGCGAACACCGGGGAGCTGTTTTTT.

This clonotype was observed a handful of times. The rearrangement joins TRBV2 to TRBJ2-3; TRBD1 aligns across 10 bases. CDR3 length: 14 residues. Looked up from germline, CDR1 is SNHLY and CDR2 is FYNNEI. V dropped 6 bases and J dropped 4; count of bases not matched to a gene: 4. DNA of the CDR3: TGTGCCAGCAGGCGGGACAGGGGACCAGATACGCAGTATTTT. It is translated as CASRRDRGPDTQYF.

Worth noting for this clonotype: With a much larger clone just one base away, this may be a read error. This chain uses TRBV6-1 with TRBJ1-5; D not resolved. The CDR3 length is 14 residues. From germline, CDR1 is MNHNS and CDR2 SASEGT. The CDR3 DNA reads as TGTACCAGCAGTGAAAAACGGAGCAATCAGCCCCAGCATTTT. Amino acids: CTSSEKRSNQPQHF.

V gene TRBV18 combines with J gene TRBJ1-4; 7 nucleotides match TRBD1. V shed 6 bases and J 7 bases; nucleotides not matched to a gene: 8. The CDR3 runs to 14 residues. CDR1 and CDR2 (germline): KGHSH, LQKENI. The CDR3 loop is CASSHRGFGEKLFF. The DNA of the CDR3 is TGTGCCAGCTCCCACAGGGGTTTCGGTGAAAAACTGTTTTTT.

J is TRBJ2-7 and V is TRBV18; the D gene is possibly TRBD1 (6 bases). This CDR3 comprises 13 residues. Germline assignment: CDR1 KGHSH and CDR2 LQKENI. Trimming cost V 4 bases and J 5 bases, with 12 bases left between them. The CDR3 is CASSLTGTHEQYF. The CDR3, as DNA: TGTGCCAGCTCACTTACAGGGACCCACGAGCAGTACTTC.

V and J are TRBV18 and TRBJ1-2; 12 bases agree with TRBD1. The junction had 6 bases not matched to a gene; V was cut back by 0 bases and J by 4 bases. Germline values: CDR1 KGHSH, CDR2 LQKENI. The CDR3 consists of 17 residues. CDR3 coding DNA: TGTGCCAGCTCACCACCGGTGGGACAGGGGGCGATCTATGGCTACACCTTC. Amino acid sequence: CASSPPVGQGAIYGYTF. Complete variable domain (other parts from reference TRBV18 and TRBJ1-2): NAGVMQNPRHLVRRRGQEARLRCSPMKGHSHVYWYRQLPEEGLKFMVYLQKENIIDESGMPKERFSAEFPKEGPSILRIQQVVRGDSAAYFCASSPPVGQGAIYGYTFGSGTRLTVV.

This clonotype was seen more than once but under ten times. The genes are TRBV20-1 and TRBJ1-1; TRBD1 matches at 10 bases. Losses at the gene ends were 3 bases for V and 0 bases for J; bases not matched to a gene: 7. Germline CDR1 and CDR2: DFQATT and SNEGSKA (reference sequence). This CDR3 has 16 amino acids. The chain's CDR3 is CSARQGQGRLNTEAFF. The CDR3 DNA sequence: TGCAGTGCTAGGCAGGGACAGGGGAGGTTGAACACTGAAGCTTTCTTT.

The chain is built from TRBV12-3 or TRBV12-4 and TRBJ1-2; unclear D gene. V lost 3 bases and J 8 bases, leaving 10 bases between the germline ends. The CDR3 loop spans 12 amino acids. CDR3 coding DNA: TGTGCCAGCAGTTTTACCCAGAGAGGCTACACCTTC. Translation gives CASSFTQRGYTF.

This chain's CDR3 is CASSNAGTLEETQYF. CDR3 sequence (DNA): TGCGCCAGCAGCAACGCCGGGACTTTAGAAGAGACCCAGTACTTC. The chain employs TRBV5-1 and TRBJ2-5, with D possibly matching TRBD2 (6 bases). Between the trimmed V and J ends, which lost 4 bases and 3 bases, there was a span of 16 bases. Germline values: CDR1 SGHRS, CDR2 YFSETQ. There are 15 residues in the CDR3. The whole variable domain, remainder taken from reference TRBV5-1 and TRBJ2-5, is KAGVTQTPRYLIKTRGQQVTLSCSPISGHRSVSWYQQTPGQGLQFLFEYFSETQRNKGNFPGRFSGRQFSNSRSEMNVSTLELGDSALYLCASSNAGTLEETQYFGPGTRLLVL.